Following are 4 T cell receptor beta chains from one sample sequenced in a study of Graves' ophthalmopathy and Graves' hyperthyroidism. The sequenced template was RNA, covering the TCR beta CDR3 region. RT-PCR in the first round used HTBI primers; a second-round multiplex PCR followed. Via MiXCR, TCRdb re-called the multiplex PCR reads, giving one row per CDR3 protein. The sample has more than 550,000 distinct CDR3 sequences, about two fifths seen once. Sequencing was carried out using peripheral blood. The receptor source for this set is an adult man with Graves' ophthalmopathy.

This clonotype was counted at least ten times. CDR3 sequence: CASSLQGSHEAFF. The CDR3 coding sequence is TGCGCCAGCAGCTTACAGGGTTCGCATGAAGCTTTCTTT. The V gene is TRBV4-1, the J gene TRBJ1-1; D perhaps matches TRBD1 (6 bases). The CDR3 spans 13 residues. CDR1 is MGHRA, CDR2 YSYEKL, per germline. V was shortened by 5 bases and J by 7 bases, with 14 bases between the two germline ends.

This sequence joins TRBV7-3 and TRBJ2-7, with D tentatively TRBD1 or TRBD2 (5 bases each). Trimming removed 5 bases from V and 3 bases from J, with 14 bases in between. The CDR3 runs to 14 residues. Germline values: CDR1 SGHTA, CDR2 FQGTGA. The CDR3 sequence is CASSPYRGSYEQYF. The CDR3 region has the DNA TGTGCCAGCAGCCCGTACCGGGGCAGCTACGAGCAGTACTTC.

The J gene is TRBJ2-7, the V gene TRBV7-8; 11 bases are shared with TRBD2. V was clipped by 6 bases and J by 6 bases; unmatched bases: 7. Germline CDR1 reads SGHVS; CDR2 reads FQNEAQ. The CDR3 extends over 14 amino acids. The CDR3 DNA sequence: TGTGCCAGCAGGTTACTAGCGGGAGAGGTCGAGCAGTACTTC. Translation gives CASRLLAGEVEQYF.

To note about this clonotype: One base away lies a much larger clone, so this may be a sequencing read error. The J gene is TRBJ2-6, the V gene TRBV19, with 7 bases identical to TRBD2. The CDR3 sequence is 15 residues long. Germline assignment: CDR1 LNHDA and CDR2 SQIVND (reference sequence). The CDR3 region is CAGSIGRAGANVLTF. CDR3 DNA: TGTGCCGGTAGTATAGGGAGGGCTGGGGCCAACGTCCTGACTTTC.